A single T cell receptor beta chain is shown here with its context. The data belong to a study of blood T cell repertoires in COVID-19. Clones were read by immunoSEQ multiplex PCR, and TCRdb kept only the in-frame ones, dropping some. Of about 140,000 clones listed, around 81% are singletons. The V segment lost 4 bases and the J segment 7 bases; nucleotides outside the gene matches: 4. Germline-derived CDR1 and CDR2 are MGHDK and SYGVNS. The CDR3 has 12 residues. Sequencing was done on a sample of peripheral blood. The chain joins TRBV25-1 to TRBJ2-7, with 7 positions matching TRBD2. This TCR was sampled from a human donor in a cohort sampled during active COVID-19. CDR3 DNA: TGTGCCAGCAGTGTGGGGGGGAGGGAGCAGTACTTC. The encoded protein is CASSVGGREQYF.